Following are 13 T cell receptor beta chains from one sample sequenced in a study of T cells in Graves' hyperthyroidism and ophthalmopathy. Researchers amplified the TCR beta CDR3 regions from RNA transcripts. TCR CDR3 underwent first-round RT-PCR with the HTBI primer set. TCRdb passed the multiplex PCR reads through MiXCR, listing each CDR3 protein once. The sample has a few hundred thousand distinct CDR3 sequences, just under 25% seen once. Sequencing used blood. These receptor sequences come from a man in his fifties with Graves' hyperthyroidism.

The rearrangement uses TRBV24-1 and TRBJ2-7, with unresolved D. CDR3 size: 13 residues. Germline CDR1 reads KGHDR; CDR2 reads SFDVKD. Trimming cost V 9 bases and J 2 bases, with 13 bases left between them. The CDR3 protein is CATPRPAPYEQYF. The DNA of the CDR3 is TGTGCCACCCCGCGTCCAGCGCCCTACGAGCAGTACTTC.

CDR3: CASRKQGSNTGELFF. Written as DNA, the CDR3 is TGTGCCAGCAGAAAACAGGGTTCGAACACCGGGGAGCTGTTTTTT. The chain has TRBV12-3 or TRBV12-4 and TRBJ2-2; tentative D call: TRBD1 (6 bases). CDR3 length equals 15 residues. Trimming removed 6 bases from V and 0 bases from J, with 11 bases in between.

The chain employs TRBV15 and TRBJ2-5; either TRBD1 or TRBD2 may supply D (6 bases each). The germline V and J ends were trimmed by 3 bases and 9 bases, with 17 bases remaining between them. This CDR3 is built from 14 residues. Germline CDR1 reads LNHNV; CDR2 reads YYDKDF (reference sequence). This CDR3 reads CATSSGTRGEAQYF. CDR3 bases: TGTGCCACCAGCAGTGGGACAAGGGGGGAGGCCCAGTACTTC.

This clonotype was counted between two and nine times. The rearrangement joins TRBV20-1 to TRBJ1-1; 8 nucleotides line up with TRBD1. The V segment lost 3 bases and the J segment 5 bases; nucleotides outside the gene matches: 2. The germline gives CDR1 DFQATT, CDR2 SNEGSKA (reference sequence). The CDR3 sequence is 12 residues long. In nucleotides, the CDR3 is TGCAGTGCTAGGACAGGGGTAACTGAAGCTTTCTTT. This encodes CSARTGVTEAFF.

This clonotype was detected a few times. This chain uses TRBV5-6 with TRBJ2-1; TRBD1 matches at 9 bases. V lost 0 bases to trimming and J lost 1 base; unmatched junction nucleotides: 5. Germline V lookup: CDR1 SGHDT, CDR2 YYEEEE. The CDR3 sequence is 17 residues long. This CDR3 is CASSLAPGQGSYNEQFF. The CDR3, as DNA: TGTGCCAGCAGCTTGGCCCCGGGACAGGGATCCTACAATGAGCAGTTCTTC.

There are a few counts of this clonotype. CDR3 in DNA: TGTGCCAGCAGTATCGGGGGCCTAGCCGGGGAGCTGTTTTTT. The encoded protein is CASSIGGLAGELFF. The J gene is TRBJ2-2, the V gene TRBV12-3 or TRBV12-4, with D perhaps given as TRBD1 or TRBD2 (6 bases each). V was cut by 5 bases and J by 6 bases, with 13 bases left in between. The CDR3 consists of 14 residues.

This clonotype was found a few times. The rearrangement joins TRBV5-1 to TRBJ1-5; D not resolved. V was cut by 0 bases and J by 3 bases, with 7 bases left in between. This CDR3 is 14 amino acids long. CDR1 is SGHRS and CDR2 is YFSETQ in the germline V gene. CDR3 DNA: TGCGCCAGCAGCTTGGGACCTTCCAATCAGCCCCAGCATTTT. It translates to CASSLGPSNQPQHF.

The chain links TRBV28 to TRBJ2-7; no definite D call. The germline V gene encodes CDR1 MDHEN and CDR2 SYDVKM. CDR3 size: 17 residues. Trimming took off 0 bases at V and 0 bases at J, with 15 bases between the two ends. CDR3 sequence: CASSLWPVSGSSYEQYF. The CDR3 DNA follows: TGTGCCAGCAGTTTATGGCCGGTCTCAGGATCCTCCTACGAGCAGTACTTC.

As to this clonotype: A read error is possible here, since a much larger clone lies one base away. The rearrangement links TRBV28 to TRBJ1-1; maybe TRBD1 (5 bases). The CDR3 is 15 amino acids. Germline V CDR1 and CDR2: MDHEN, SYDVKM. CDR3 nucleotides: TGTGCCAGCAGTTTGGTCAGGGCCAGAGACACTGAAGCTTCCTTT. Residues: CASSLVRARDTEASF.

This clonotype occurred a few times. The chain joins TRBV5-1 to TRBJ2-1, with TRBD2 matching 15 bases. The CDR3 covers 18 residues. CDR1 SGHRS and CDR2 YFSETQ come from the germline V gene. V lost 2 bases and J lost 1; bases outside the gene matches: 4. The CDR3 DNA sequence: TGCGCCAGCAGCTTTGGACTAGCGGGAGGGAGTTCCTACAATGAGCAGTTCTTC. Translation gives CASSFGLAGGSSYNEQFF.

This sequence joins TRBV20-1 and TRBJ2-7, with D perhaps TRBD2 (7 bases). Germline V gene data show CDR1 as DFQATT and CDR2 as SNEGSKA (reference sequence). The CDR3 contains 13 residues. Between the trimmed V and J ends, which lost 5 bases and 2 bases, there was a span of 13 bases. The CDR3 spells CSAEGEGAYEQYF. Here the CDR3 DNA reads TGCAGTGCTGAGGGGGAGGGGGCCTACGAGCAGTACTTC.

The chain combines TRBV24-1 with TRBJ2-7; possibly TRBD2 for D (6 bases). This CDR3 is built from 14 residues. The germline CDR1 and CDR2 sequences are KGHDR and SFDVKD. V lost 4 bases, J lost 5 bases, and 14 bases lay in between. The CDR3 DNA reads TGTGCCACCAGTGACGCGGGGCGGCCCCACGAGCAGTACTTC. Amino acid sequence: CATSDAGRPHEQYF.

Only a few counts were recorded for this clonotype. The V and J genes are TRBV7-9 and TRBJ1-4; D might be TRBD1 (6 bases). V was shortened by 5 bases and J by 8 bases, with 21 bases between the two germline ends. Germline values: CDR1 SEHNR, CDR2 FQNEAQ (reference sequence). The CDR3 runs 16 residues. The CDR3 DNA is TGTGCCAGCAGCCGCAACAGGGCCCGTGCCCTCGAAAAACTGTTTTTT. The encoded protein is CASSRNRARALEKLFF.